What follows are 2 T cell receptor gamma chains derived from one specimen sequenced in a study of γδ T cells in repeated Plasmodium falciparum infection. Flow sorting of PBMC yielded separate Vgamma9/Vdelta2+ and Vdelta2-negative gammadelta T cell populations for bulk repertoire analysis. TCRdb reprocessed the multiplex PCR reads using CATT. The repertoire has about 30,000 gamma-chain clones, roughly 1.4% of them found once; the top ten carry approximately 20%. Source material: gamma-delta T cells from blood. These receptors originate from a pool of human donors (malaria-infected and uninfected, not separated).

This clone has more than one count but fewer than ten. The chain couples TRGV8 to TRGJ1 or TRGJ2. In the absence of a J gene in TCRdb, the DNA was matched to germline to assign it here. Germline V lookup: CDR1 VENAVY, CDR2 YDSYNSRV. The CDR3 is 13 residues long. With 3 bases clipped from V and 5 bases from J, the junction kept 7 bases outside the gene matches. The CDR3 spells CATWDWGDYKKLF. The CDR3 DNA is TGTGCCACCTGGGATTGGGGAGATTATAAGAAACTCTTT.

This clone appeared many times. A far more abundant clone sits one base away, making this likely a read error. CDR3 DNA: TGTGCCCTGTGGGAGGTGCAGGAAGAGTTGGGCAAAAAAATCAAGGTATTT. This sequence encodes CALWEVQEELGKKIKVF. J is TRGJP and V is TRGV9. TCRdb leaves out the J gene; it was filled in here by matching the DNA to germline. Germline CDR1 is GITISATS and CDR2 is ISYDGTV (reference sequence). This CDR3 has 17 residues.